This T cell receptor (beta chain) came from a study of T cells after yellow fever vaccination. Germline loops: CDR1 SGHRS, CDR2 YFSETQ. The V end lost 6 bases, the J end lost 3 bases, and 16 bases lay between the germline ends. The CDR3 runs 14 residues. TCRdb called the 5' RACE reads again in MiXCR, with one record for every CDR3 protein. The sample yields about 360,000 distinct CDR3 sequences, roughly 6.1% seen once. The chain has TRBV5-1 and TRBJ2-7; D possibly uses TRBD1 or TRBD2 (5 bases each). The source material was PBMCs, sampled 5 days after the yellow fever booster vaccination. The sequence derives from a man between 25 and 39 years old who received the YFV17D yellow fever vaccine. The CDR3 DNA is TGCGCCAGCACCCCCCCGGGACCTAACTACGAGCAGTACTTC. This gives the protein CASTPPGPNYEQYF.